The 25 T cell receptor beta chains in this list originate from one sample, sequenced in a study of cytomegalovirus exposure and HLA in healthy donors. With 60 Vbeta and 13 Jbeta primers, the PCR was carried out. Produced via immunoSEQ multiplex PCR; TCRdb's table is partial and in-frame only. The sample records fewer than 150,000 clones, about four fifths being singletons. The sample consisted of PBMCs. These receptors all stem from a male donor in good health and CMV-seronegative.

This clone has only a few counts. The chain is built from TRBV9 and TRBJ2-3; 7 nucleotides line up with TRBD2. Unmatched junction bases numbered 3, after V lost 2 bases and J lost 0 bases. The CDR3 runs to 15 residues. Germline CDR1 is SGDLS and CDR2 is YYNGEE. The CDR3: CASSVSGGSTDTQYF. CDR3 bases: TGTGCCAGCAGCGTCTCCGGGGGGAGCACAGATACGCAGTATTTT.

This chain connects TRBV30 to TRBJ1-1, with 7 bases fitting TRBD1. V dropped 1 base and J dropped 1; count of bases not matched to a gene: 0. The CDR3 is made up of 13 amino acids. Per the germline V gene, CDR1 is GTSNPN and CDR2 is SVGIG (reference sequence). The CDR3 DNA sequence: TGTGCCTGGAGTGACAGGGGGAACACTGAAGCTTTCTTT. This gives the protein CAWSDRGNTEAFF.

This clone came up a few times. V is TRBV7-6 and J is TRBJ2-7; possibly TRBD1 for D (6 bases). The CDR3 has 14 residues. The V gene lost 3 bases and the J gene lost 3 bases, with 12 bases spanning the gap. CDR1 and CDR2 from the germline V gene are SGHVS and FNYEAQ. CDR3 DNA: TGTGCCAGCAGCTTCGACAGGAGCCACTACGAGCAGTACTTC. Residues: CASSFDRSHYEQYF.

The chain has TRBV2 and TRBJ1-1; 8 positions agree with TRBD1. CDR1 and CDR2 (germline): SNHLY, FYNNEI. The CDR3 has 13 amino acids. J lost 5 bases, V lost 6 bases, and 5 bases had no gene match. This chain's CDR3 is CASSPGGFTEAFF. CDR3 coding DNA: TGTGCCAGCAGCCCAGGGGGCTTTACTGAAGCTTTCTTT.

V gene TRBV30 combines with J gene TRBJ1-5; 7 nucleotides line up with TRBD1. The CDR3 loop spans 13 amino acids. Looked up from germline, CDR1 is GTSNPN and CDR2 is SVGIG (reference sequence). V lost 5 bases to trimming and J lost 2 bases; unmatched junction nucleotides: 3. The CDR3 bases are TGTGCCTGGCGGGACAGAGGCAATCAGCCCCAGCATTTT. Protein product: CAWRDRGNQPQHF.

The chain carries TRBV6-1 and TRBJ1-1, with D maybe TRBD1 (5 bases). From germline, CDR1 is MNHNS and CDR2 SASEGT. Trimming stripped 5 bases from V and 1 base from J, with 11 bases between. The CDR3 is 14 residues long. CDR3 sequence: CASSRPGGNTEAFF. The CDR3 DNA reads as TGTGCCAGCAGTCGGCCGGGGGGGAACACTGAAGCTTTCTTT.

The chain is built from TRBV7-2 and TRBJ1-2; D gene ambiguous. The CDR3 spans 13 residues. Trimming shortened V by 1 base and J by 8 bases, and 11 bases separated the two germline ends. CDR1 is SGHTA, CDR2 FQGNSA, per germline. The CDR3 here is CASSLERVSGYTF. The DNA for the CDR3 is TGTGCCAGCAGCTTAGAGAGGGTCTCGGGCTACACCTTC.

The chain has TRBV5-5 and TRBJ1-3, with 8 nucleotides matching TRBD1. This CDR3 has 16 amino acids. V shed 4 bases, J shed 1 base, and the junction held 7 bases outside the gene matches. CDR1 is SGHKS, CDR2 YYEKEE, per germline (reference sequence). In nucleotides, the CDR3 is TGTGCCAGCAGCCCCAGGGGGCTCTCTTCTGGAAACACCATATATTTT. Its translation: CASSPRGLSSGNTIYF.

The V and J genes are TRBV30 and TRBJ2-7; 7 positions match TRBD1. With 0 bases clipped from V and 0 bases from J, the junction kept 8 bases outside the gene matches. The CDR3 loop spans 16 amino acids. Germline CDR1 and CDR2: GTSNPN and SVGIG (reference sequence). The CDR3 region has the DNA TGTGCCTGGAGTGTAAACAACAGGGGATTCTCCTACGAGCAGTACTTC. This gives the protein CAWSVNNRGFSYEQYF.

CDR3 residues: CASRVGGDYGYTF. The CDR3, as DNA: TGTGCCAGCAGGGTAGGGGGCGACTATGGCTACACCTTC. The chain employs TRBV4-2 and TRBJ1-2; TRBD1 matches at 7 bases. Unmatched junction bases numbered 4, after V lost 6 bases and J lost 3 bases. Germline CDR1 is LGHNA and CDR2 is YNFKEQ. The CDR3 length is 13 residues.

The CDR3 spells CAWSYRFGGGLSGNTIYF. The CDR3, as DNA: TGTGCCTGGAGTTACCGGTTTGGGGGGGGACTCTCTGGAAACACCATATATTTT. V and J are TRBV30 and TRBJ1-3; D is possibly TRBD1 (5 bases). V lost 2 bases to trimming and J lost 0 bases, with 20 bases between them. Per germline, CDR1 GTSNPN and CDR2 SVGIG (reference sequence). This CDR3 is 18 amino acids long.

The genes are TRBV21-1 and TRBJ2-1; TRBD2 is the table's D call and was not checked against the DNA. TRBV21-1 constitutes a pseudogene. There are 19 residues in the CDR3. The CDR3 nucleotides are TGTGCCAGCAGCAAACGGAGGACGGCAGAGTTATACTCCTACAATGAGCAGTTCTTC. Translation: CASSKRRTAELYSYNEQFF.

The rearrangement uses TRBV5-4 and TRBJ2-7; weak D call: TRBD1 (5 bases). V lost 4 bases and J 2 bases, leaving 19 bases between the germline ends. The CDR3 sequence is 16 residues long. Per the germline V gene, CDR1 is SGHNT and CDR2 is YYREEE (reference sequence). The CDR3 sequence: CASSRKFSGLTYEQYF. CDR3 DNA sequence: TGTGCCAGCAGCCGCAAATTCTCAGGGTTGACCTACGAGCAGTACTTC.

The chain is built from TRBV25-1 and TRBJ2-7, with D perhaps TRBD2 (5 bases). V was clipped by 2 bases and J by 3 bases, with 14 bases between them. The V gene's germline CDR1 is MGHDK and CDR2 SYGVNS. CDR3 length: 15 amino acids. For the CDR3, the DNA is TGTGCCAGCAGTGAAACGGGGTGGTTGGACTACGAGCAGTACTTC. As protein: CASSETGWLDYEQYF.

The gene calls are TRBV19 and TRBJ2-1; 7 positions match TRBD2. The length of the CDR3 is 16 residues. Losses at the gene ends were 3 bases for V and 3 bases for J; bases not matched to a gene: 8. Germline V gene data show CDR1 as LNHDA and CDR2 as SQIVND (reference sequence). CDR3 sequence: CASSIWASGYYNEQFF. Here the CDR3 DNA reads TGTGCCAGTAGTATCTGGGCTAGCGGATACTACAATGAGCAGTTCTTC.

Worth noting for this clone: Additional DNA sequences in this sample encode the identical CDR3. This rearrangement joins TRBV4-1 to TRBJ1-4; 8 bases agree with TRBD1. Germline CDR1 and CDR2: MGHRA and YSYEKL. V dropped 3 bases and J dropped 7; count of bases not matched to a gene: 4. The length of the CDR3 is 14 residues. As DNA, the CDR3 is TGCGCCAGCAGCCATGGACAGGGAGCTGAAAAACTGTTTTTT. It encodes CASSHGQGAEKLFF.

Only a few counts were recorded for this clone. The chain links TRBV7-3 to TRBJ2-3; tentatively, D is TRBD1 (5 bases). Germline-derived CDR1 and CDR2 are SGHTA and FQGTGA. The CDR3 runs to 15 residues. The V end lost 1 base, the J end lost 4 bases, and 12 bases lay between the germline ends. This chain's CDR3 is CASSLRPEGADTQYF. In nucleotides, the CDR3 is TGTGCCAGCAGCTTAAGACCGGAAGGGGCAGATACGCAGTATTTT.

This chain connects TRBV5-1 to TRBJ2-2; 13 bases agree with TRBD2. Germline lookup yields CDR1 SGHRS and CDR2 YFSETQ. The CDR3 is 16 amino acids. V was clipped by 3 bases and J by 8 bases; unmatched bases: 7. Here the CDR3 reads CASSWGLAGPQGELFF. The CDR3 DNA reads as TGCGCCAGCAGCTGGGGACTAGCGGGGCCCCAAGGGGAGCTGTTTTTT.

The V gene is TRBV29-1, the J gene TRBJ2-2; TRBD1 might be the D (6 bases). Germline loops: CDR1 SQVTM, CDR2 ANQGSEA. The V gene lost 7 bases and the J gene lost 1 base, with 16 bases spanning the gap. The length of the CDR3 is 15 residues. Written as DNA, the CDR3 is TGCAGCGCCGAAGATGGCAGGGGGAACACCGGGGAGCTGTTTTTT. Its translation: CSAEDGRGNTGELFF.

The CDR3 bases are TGTGCCAGCAGTGGGAGGGGCGGGGGGTCGTGGACTGAAGCTTTCTTT. Its protein product is CASSGRGGGSWTEAFF. The V gene is TRBV5-4, the J gene TRBJ1-1; weak D call: TRBD1 (5 bases). V lost 5 bases, J lost 5 bases, and 22 bases lay in between. The germline CDR1 and CDR2 sequences are SGHNT and YYREEE (reference sequence). The CDR3 totals 16 residues.

A remark on this clone: Other nucleotide sequences in the sample specify the same CDR3. The chain links TRBV27 to TRBJ1-2, with D uncertain. The CDR3 consists of 14 residues. Germline CDR1 MNHEY, CDR2 SMNVEV (reference sequence). V dropped 0 bases and J dropped 2 bases, with 7 bases sitting between them. The CDR3 is CASSLSAGNYGYTF. The CDR3 region has the DNA TGTGCCAGCAGTTTATCGGCCGGGAACTATGGCTACACCTTC.

The chain employs TRBV6-5 and TRBJ2-5, with D uncertain. Trimming pared 4 bases from V and 4 bases from J, leaving 7 bases between. CDR3 length: 12 amino acids. CDR1 MNHEY and CDR2 SVGAGI come from the germline V gene. CDR3 sequence (DNA): TGTGCCAGCAGTTCCCTCGGAGAGACCCAGTACTTC. Protein sequence: CASSSLGETQYF.

V and J are TRBV6-4 and TRBJ2-2; TRBD2 agrees at 8 bases. Germline loops: CDR1 MRHNA, CDR2 SNTAGT. The length of the CDR3 is 17 residues. Trimming cost V 2 bases and J 0 bases; bases outside gene matches: 5. CDR3 loop: CASSDTHSGANTGELFF. The CDR3 DNA reads as TGTGCCAGCAGTGACACCCATAGCGGGGCGAACACCGGGGAGCTGTTTTTT.

Remarks on this clone: An end of the junction differs from the germline gene, which may be a read error. The V call is TRBV10-1, the J call TRBJ2-7; D is undetermined. Germline V gene data show CDR1 as WNHNN and CDR2 as SYGVQD (reference sequence). The CDR3 covers 15 residues. The CDR3 DNA sequence: TGCCCCAGCAGTGAGTCGTTGACTTCCCTACCCGAGCAGTACTTC. It translates to CPSSESLTSLPEQYF.

This clone was seen only once. The CDR3 DNA follows: TGTGCCAGTATACCCCGCCAGGGGCCGAACACCGGGGAGCTGTTTTTT. It translates to CASIPRQGPNTGELFF. This sequence joins TRBV19 and TRBJ2-2, with a possible D match to TRBD1 (6 bases). The CDR3 loop spans 16 amino acids. The V and J ends lost 7 bases and 0 bases respectively, with 15 bases between them. CDR1 and CDR2 from the germline V gene are LNHDA and SQIVND (reference sequence).